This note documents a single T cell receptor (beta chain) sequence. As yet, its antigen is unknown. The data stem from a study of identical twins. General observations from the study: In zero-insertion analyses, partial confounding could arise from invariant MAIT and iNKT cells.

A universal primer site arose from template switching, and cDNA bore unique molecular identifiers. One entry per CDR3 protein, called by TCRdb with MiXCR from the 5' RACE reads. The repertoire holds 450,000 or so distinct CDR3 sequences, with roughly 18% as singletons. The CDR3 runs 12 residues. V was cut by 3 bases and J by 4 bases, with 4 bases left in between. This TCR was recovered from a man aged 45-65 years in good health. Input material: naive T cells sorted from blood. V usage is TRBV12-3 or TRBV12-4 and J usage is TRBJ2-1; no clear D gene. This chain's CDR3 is CASSFAYNEQFF. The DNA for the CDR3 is TGTGCCAGCAGTTTCGCGTACAATGAGCAGTTCTTC.